This T cell receptor (beta chain) emerged from a study of long-term antiretroviral therapy in people with HIV. Germline-derived CDR1 and CDR2 are LNHNV and YYDKDF (reference sequence). V was pared by 1 base and J by 1 base, with 16 bases between. The length of the CDR3 is 17 residues. The authors ran the immunoSEQ assay, v3.0, at survey level. The table came from immunoSEQ multiplex PCR; TCRdb's copy has only in-frame clones and leaves some out. The table lists some 26,000 clones, roughly three quarters of them singletons. Notes on this clone: Its antigen is unidentified.

Held in samples before DNA extraction were about 0.85-11 million cryopreserved PBMC. General observations from the study: Clones that expanded before ART (that is, prior to treatment) dominated the repertoire at all time points. ART adherence, viral resistance and therapy changes went unrecorded. Diversity went up after ART and still fell short of transplant donor controls.

The receptor was isolated from a woman aged 40 to 49 with HIV. The chain is built from TRBV15 and TRBJ2-5, with D hard to call. The source material was unsorted PBMCs, sampled 1.1 years before starting antiretroviral therapy. CDR3 DNA: TGTGCCACCAGCAGAGGAGTTTTAGGACGAACCCAAGAGACCCAGTACTTC. Translating gives CATSRGVLGRTQETQYF.